What follows are 18 T cell receptor beta chains derived from one specimen sequenced in a study of blood T cells in healthy people across ages. Then a second PCR, running roughly 6 to 12 cycles, was carried out with a sample-barcoded 5' primer and a J-beta primer mix. TCRdb re-derived calls from the 5' RACE reads in MiXCR, one entry per CDR3 protein. The sample shows 790,000 or so distinct CDR3 sequences, about 42% of them seen only once. Sequences were obtained from blood. The receptor set was obtained from a man aged 80 or over in good health.

The chain joins TRBV27 to TRBJ2-1; TRBD2 might be the D (6 bases). The V gene's germline CDR1 is MNHEY and CDR2 SMNVEV (reference sequence). V lost 5 bases, J lost 2 bases, and 13 bases lay in between. The CDR3 covers 15 residues. Here the CDR3 DNA reads TGTGCCAGCAGTGAGGGACTGGCAGCCTACAATGAGCAGTTCTTC. Its protein is CASSEGLAAYNEQFF.

This sequence joins TRBV4-2 and TRBJ2-1; D possibly corresponds to TRBD2 (6 bases). With 2 bases removed from V and 5 bases from J, the gap between germline ends came to 10 bases. The germline V gene has CDR1 LGHNA and CDR2 YNFKEQ. There are 14 residues in the CDR3. The CDR3 nucleotides are TGTGCCAGCAGCCAACGCGGGACGCACAATGAGCAGTTCTTC. Residues: CASSQRGTHNEQFF.

The count of this clonotype is one. The chain is built from TRBV7-2 and TRBJ2-5; the match to TRBD2 covers 8 bases. Germline V gene lookup returns CDR1 SGHTA and CDR2 FQGNSA. Unmatched junction bases numbered 10, after V lost 5 bases and J lost 11 bases. This CDR3 spans 13 amino acids. CDR3 sequence (DNA): TGTGCCAGCAGCGGTAGCGGGACTGGTGAGCAGTACTTC. It specifies CASSGSGTGEQYF.

V is TRBV4-1 and J is TRBJ2-5, with unresolved D. This CDR3 is built from 14 residues. Germline-derived CDR1 and CDR2 are MGHRA and YSYEKL. Deletions cut 2 bases from V and 1 base from J, with 8 bases between. The DNA of the CDR3 is TGCGCCAGCAGCCAACCCCAGAGCCAAGAGACCCAGTACTTC. Translation: CASSQPQSQETQYF.

This clonotype came up a few times. The rearrangement joins TRBV29-1 to TRBJ2-2; D remains ambiguous. V was shortened by 5 bases and J by 4 bases, with 2 bases between the two germline ends. The CDR3 extends over 10 amino acids. Germline values: CDR1 SQVTM, CDR2 ANQGSEA. The CDR3 nucleotides read TGCAGCGTTTTCACCGGGGAGCTGTTTTTT. Protein: CSVFTGELFF.

Concerning this clonotype: A much larger clone lies a single base off, so this may be a read error. The chain is built from TRBV4-2 and TRBJ2-7; a possible D gene is TRBD2 (6 bases). The CDR3 totals 15 residues. CDR1 LGHNA and CDR2 YNFKEQ come from the germline V gene. The germline V and J ends were trimmed by 2 bases and 7 bases, with 18 bases remaining between them. CDR3 in amino acids: CASSQLAGPGDEQYF. The DNA for the CDR3 is TGTGCCAGCAGCCAACTCGCGGGACCTGGAGATGAGCAGTACTTC.

This clonotype has only one observation. The CDR3 DNA reads as TGCGCCAGCAGCTTGGGGGGGAGCGAGAGCAGCACAGATACGCAGTATTTT. Protein: CASSLGGSESSTDTQYF. The rearrangement links TRBV5-1 to TRBJ2-3; D might be TRBD1 or TRBD2, each matching 5 bases. CDR1 and CDR2 from the germline V gene are SGHRS and YFSETQ. This CDR3 is 17 amino acids long. The V gene lost 0 bases and the J gene lost 0 bases, with 14 bases spanning the gap.

CDR3 nucleotide sequence: TGCGCCAGCAGCCAAGATCGGACAGGTTACAATGAGCAGTTCTTC. Amino acid sequence: CASSQDRTGYNEQFF. J is TRBJ2-1 and V is TRBV4-3; 7 positions agree with TRBD1. V was pared by 0 bases and J by 4 bases, with 3 bases of the junction left unmatched. This CDR3 comprises 15 residues. In germline, CDR1 is LGHNA, CDR2 YSLEER.

This clonotype has only a few counts. The chain links TRBV20-1 to TRBJ2-5; D may be TRBD2 (7 bases). Germline loops: CDR1 DFQATT, CDR2 SNEGSKA (reference sequence). V lost 8 bases, J lost 5 bases, and 21 bases lay in between. The CDR3 loop spans 14 amino acids. The CDR3 nucleotides read TGCAGTCAATCCGGGGGCGGGAGAAAGGAGACCCAGTACTTC. The encoded protein is CSQSGGGRKETQYF.

J is TRBJ2-7 and V is TRBV5-1; D gene ambiguous. Germline V gene sequence: CDR1 SGHRS, CDR2 YFSETQ. The CDR3 has 15 amino acids. V was clipped by 0 bases and J by 0 bases, with 10 bases between them. The CDR3 DNA sequence: TGCGCCAGCAGCTTGGATACATCAAGCTCCTACGAGCAGTACTTC. Its translation is CASSLDTSSSYEQYF.

The chain recombines TRBV6-1 with TRBJ2-3; the D is unclear. V dropped 4 bases and J dropped 2 bases, with 13 bases sitting between them. Germline values: CDR1 MNHNS, CDR2 SASEGT. The CDR3 length is 15 residues. This CDR3 reads CASSVDPTFTDTQYF. In DNA, the CDR3 is TGTGCCAGCAGTGTGGACCCAACATTCACAGATACGCAGTATTTT.

The chain links TRBV7-2 to TRBJ2-7; 7 bases are shared with TRBD1. The CDR3 length is 15 residues. Trimming took 5 bases from V and 7 from J; bases not matched to a gene: 14. Germline V gene sequence: CDR1 SGHTA, CDR2 FQGNSA. Here the CDR3 reads CASSIDGQEIREQYF. The CDR3 DNA reads TGTGCCAGCAGCATAGACGGACAGGAGATACGAGAGCAGTACTTC.

As concerns this clonotype: A much larger clone differs by one base, so this may be a read error. The chain combines TRBV4-3 with TRBJ2-1, with a weak D call TRBD2 (6 bases). The CDR3 contains 15 residues. Germline V lookup: CDR1 LGHNA, CDR2 YSLEER. Trimming removed 4 bases from V and 1 base from J, with 11 bases in between. The CDR3 DNA is TGCGCCAGCAGCCGTGCTAGCGCATCCTACAATGAGCAGTTCTTC. As protein: CASSRASASYNEQFF.

This clonotype showed up just a few times. V and J are TRBV5-1 and TRBJ1-4; 7 bases line up with TRBD1. This CDR3 comprises 15 residues. Germline lookup yields CDR1 SGHRS and CDR2 YFSETQ. The J segment lost 0 bases and the V segment lost 3 bases, leaving 2 bases of the junction unmatched. DNA of the CDR3: TGCGCCAGCAGCTCAACAGGGGCAACTAATGAAAAACTGTTTTTT. Amino acid sequence: CASSSTGATNEKLFF.

Of note for this clonotype: Given a much more abundant clone one base away, this may be a read error. The chain couples TRBV6-2 or TRBV6-3 to TRBJ2-3, with TRBD2 matching over 10 bases. Germline lookup yields CDR1 MNHEY and CDR2 SVGEGT. The junction had 9 bases not matched to a gene; V was cut back by 4 bases and J by 8 bases. This CDR3 region has 15 residues. The CDR3 is CASSWTSGPQGTQYF. CDR3 nucleotides: TGTGCCAGCAGTTGGACTAGCGGCCCACAGGGTACGCAGTATTTT.

At least ten counts were recorded for this clonotype. The chain carries TRBV28 and TRBJ2-1; D uncertain. Germline CDR1 reads MDHEN; CDR2 reads SYDVKM. The ends were cut back, 3 bases at V and 12 bases at J, with 12 bases in the middle. The CDR3 is 12 residues long. For the CDR3, the DNA is TGTGCCAGCAGTTTGAACCAACGAGGGCAGTTCTTC. Its translation: CASSLNQRGQFF.

Notes on this clonotype: This sequence may be a read error, since a much larger clone differs from it by one base. The chain carries TRBV29-1 and TRBJ2-5; D is unclear. CDR3 length: 11 residues. V was shortened by 5 bases and J by 11 bases, with 15 bases between the two germline ends. Germline values: CDR1 SQVTM, CDR2 ANQGSEA. CDR3 loop: CSVRRMYGQYF. The CDR3 nucleotides read TGCAGCGTTAGACGGATGTACGGGCAGTACTTC.

The chain recombines TRBV7-2 with TRBJ2-1, with D possibly being TRBD1 or TRBD2 (5 bases each). Germline V gives CDR1 SGHTA, CDR2 FQGNSA. The CDR3 length is 13 residues. Trimming took off 7 bases at V and 9 bases at J, with 16 bases between the two ends. The CDR3 here is CASNSGAGIEQFF. The CDR3 bases are TGTGCCAGCAACTCCGGGGCAGGTATTGAGCAGTTCTTC.